This TCR beta chain was documented in a study of siplizumab effects on memory and regulatory T cells. In germline, CDR1 is SGHRS, CDR2 YFSETQ. V shed 1 base, J shed 3 bases, and the junction held 9 bases outside the gene matches. The CDR3 contains 16 residues. Clones were sequenced by immunoSEQ multiplex PCR, and TCRdb holds only the in-frame ones, with some missing. The sample shows about 50,000 clones, around 97% of them seen only once. The chain uses TRBV5-1 and TRBJ1-2, with 7 positions matching TRBD1. Sequencing was performed on naive CD8+ T cells sorted from blood. This TCR was recovered from a human donor in good health. This chain's CDR3 is CASSLTREGADYGYTF. The CDR3 DNA reads as TGCGCCAGCAGCTTGACGCGTGAGGGGGCGGACTATGGCTACACCTTC. The full variable domain, in which reference TRBV5-1 and TRBJ1-2 provide the parts outside the CDR3, is KAGVTQTPRYLIKTRGQQVTLSCSPISGHRSVSWYQQTPGQGLQFLFEYFSETQRNKGNFPGRFSGRQFSNSRSEMNVSTLELGDSALYLCASSLTREGADYGYTFGSGTRLTVV.